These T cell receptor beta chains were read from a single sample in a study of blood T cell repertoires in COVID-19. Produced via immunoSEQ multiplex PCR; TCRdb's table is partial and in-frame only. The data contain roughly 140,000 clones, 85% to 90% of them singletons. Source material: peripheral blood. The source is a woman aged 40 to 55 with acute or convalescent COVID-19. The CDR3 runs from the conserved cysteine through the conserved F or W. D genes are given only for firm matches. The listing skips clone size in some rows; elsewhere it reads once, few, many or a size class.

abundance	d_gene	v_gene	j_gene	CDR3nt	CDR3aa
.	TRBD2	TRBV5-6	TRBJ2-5	TGTGCCAGCAGCTTGACAAAGGCGTCTAGCGGGGGAAGGGAGACCCAGTACTTC	CASSLTKASSGGRETQYF
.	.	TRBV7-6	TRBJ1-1	TGTGCCAGCAGCTTAACGGGTGGCAACACTGAAGCTTTCTTT	CASSLTGGNTEAFF
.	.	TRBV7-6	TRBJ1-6	TGTGCCAGCAGCGATTCCCCTGAAACTTTT	CASSDSPETF
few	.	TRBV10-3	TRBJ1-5	TGTGCCATCAGCCTACAGGGTGCAGGAGAGCCCCAGCATTTT	CAISLQGAGEPQHF
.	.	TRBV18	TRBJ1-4	TGTGCCAGCTCACCACCGAATAGGCGGGAGGAAAAACTGTTTTTT	CASSPPNRREEKLFF
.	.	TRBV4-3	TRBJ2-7	TGCGCCAGCAGCCAAACTGCCTTTGGCTACGAGCAGTACTTC	CASSQTAFGYEQYF
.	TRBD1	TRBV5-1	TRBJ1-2	TGCGCCAGCAGGTATCAGGGACAGGGAGACGGCTACACCTTC	CASRYQGQGDGYTF
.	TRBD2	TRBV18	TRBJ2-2	TGTGCCAGCTATCAACCTCCCGGGACTAGCGGGTCCCTGAACACCGGGGAGCTGTTTTTT	CASYQPPGTSGSLNTGELFF
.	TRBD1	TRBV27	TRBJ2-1	TGTGCCAGCAGTTTGGGGACAGGAACGGTTGAGCAGTTCTTC	CASSLGTGTVEQFF
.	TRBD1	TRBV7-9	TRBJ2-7	TGTGCCAGCAGCTTTTCCTCCCGGACAGGAACCTACGAGCAGTACTTC	CASSFSSRTGTYEQYF
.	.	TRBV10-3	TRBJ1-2	TGTGCCTCAGTAGCCGACCGTACTAACTATGGCTACACCTTC	CASVADRTNYGYTF
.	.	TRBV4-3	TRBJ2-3	TGCGCCAGCAGCCAAGATGATCACAGCGGCCCGGGGGGCGCCACAGATACGCAGTATTTT	CASSQDDHSGPGGATDTQYF
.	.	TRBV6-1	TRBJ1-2	TGTGCCAGCAGTGAAGTAGGGGCAGGGGCTAACTATGGCTACACCTTC	CASSEVGAGANYGYTF
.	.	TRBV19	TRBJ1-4	TGTGCCAGTAGAAGATCACAGGGCAATGAAAAACTGTTTTTT	CASRRSQGNEKLFF
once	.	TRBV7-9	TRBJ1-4	TGTGCCAGCAGTTCTAGAGGAGAAAGGAATGAAAAACTGTTTTTT	CASSSRGERNEKLFF
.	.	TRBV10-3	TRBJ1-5	TGTGCCATCAGTGATATGGCCGCCATTAATCAGCCCCAGCATTTT	CAISDMAAINQPQHF
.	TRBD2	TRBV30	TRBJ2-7	TGTGCCTGGGGCGGACGGGGGGACGAGCAGTACTTC	CAWGGRGDEQYF